The 26 T cell receptor beta chains given below trace back to one sample, sequenced in a study of regulatory T cells in long-lasting Graves disease. Time point defined: newly diagnosed GD, antithyroid drugs for less than 3 months. Construction of the TCR library relied on RNA isolated from PBMCs. Both iRepertoire HTBI primers and Arm-PCR of CDR3 regions were used to build the TCR beta libraries. TCRdb processed the multiplex PCR reads anew with MiXCR; each CDR3 protein has one entry. The sample lists about 460,000 distinct CDR3 sequences; approximately 14% were seen once. These data are also associated with another study on T cells in Graves' hyperthyroidism and ophthalmopathy.

This material consisted of peripheral blood mononuclear cells (PBMCs), taken at new diagnosis, from a patient treated with antithyroid drugs. These receptor sequences come from a woman in her forties or fifties with Graves disease.

As for this clonotype: One end of the junction fails to match germline, which may point to a read error. V is TRBV7-8 and J is TRBJ2-7, with 7 bases fitting TRBD1. Looked up from germline, CDR1 is SGHVS and CDR2 is FQNEAQ. This CDR3 spans 14 amino acids. In nucleotides, the CDR3 is TGTGCCAGCGATCCCGGGACAGCCACCTACGAGCAGTGCTTC. Its protein is CASDPGTATYEQCF.

This clonotype was seen many times. V and J are TRBV19 and TRBJ2-3, with 13 bases matching TRBD2. The CDR3 totals 17 residues. J lost 2 bases, V lost 4 bases, and 6 bases had no gene match. Per the germline V gene, CDR1 is LNHDA and CDR2 is SQIVND (reference sequence). The DNA for the CDR3 is TGTGCCAGTAGTACAGGGACTAGCGGGACCTACACAGATACGCAGTATTTT. It specifies CASSTGTSGTYTDTQYF.

The table lists this clonotype with a few counts. The J gene is TRBJ2-3, the V gene TRBV20-1, with 11 positions matching TRBD2. Germline assignment: CDR1 DFQATT and CDR2 SNEGSKA (reference sequence). The CDR3 runs to 21 residues. V gave up 2 bases and J gave up 3 bases; unmatched junction bases: 22. The CDR3 loop reads CSARISVSPSSGRLGTDTQYF. CDR3 coding DNA: TGCAGTGCTAGAATTTCGGTTTCCCCGTCTAGCGGGAGGTTGGGGACAGATACGCAGTATTTT.

V is TRBV6-2 or TRBV6-3 and J is TRBJ2-1; D is unclear. The germline V gene encodes CDR1 MNHEY and CDR2 SVGEGT. V lost 5 bases and J lost 7, with 21 bases in between. The CDR3 is made up of 16 amino acids. CDR3 nucleotide sequence: TGTGCCAGCAGTATACGGGCGGCATCCATCACTAATGAGCAGTTCTTC. Translated, it gives CASSIRAASITNEQFF.

The chain has TRBV5-1 and TRBJ2-5, with D perhaps TRBD1 (6 bases). The CDR3 runs to 16 residues. V lost 2 bases to trimming and J lost 2 bases, with 16 bases between them. Per germline, CDR1 SGHRS and CDR2 YFSETQ. CDR3 sequence (DNA): TGCGCCAGCAGCTTTACCCCGGGACACCGGCAAGAGACCCAGTACTTC. It translates to CASSFTPGHRQETQYF.

This clonotype was found a few times. A far bigger clonotype differs at one base, so this is likely a read error. The chain uses TRBV10-3 and TRBJ2-7; no firm D call. Germline CDR1 is ENHRY and CDR2 is SYGVKD. The CDR3 totals 12 residues. Trimming cost V 6 bases and J 3 bases, with 9 bases left between them. CDR3 loop: CAISAQGYEQYF. The CDR3 coding sequence is TGTGCCATCAGCGCTCAAGGCTACGAGCAGTACTTC.

Many counts were recorded for this clonotype. This chain connects TRBV3-1 to TRBJ2-3, with 11 bases aligning to TRBD2. The J segment lost 13 bases and the V segment lost 0 bases, leaving 12 bases of the junction unmatched. The CDR3 covers 16 residues. Per the germline V gene, CDR1 is LGHDT and CDR2 is YNNKEL (reference sequence). In DNA, the CDR3 is TGTGCCAGCAGCCAAGAAGGGCGGACTAGCGGGCCCAGGGAGTATTTT. It yields the protein CASSQEGRTSGPREYF.

This clonotype was detected only a few times. A much larger clone sits a single nucleotide away, making a read error possible. CDR3 bases: TGTGCCTGCAGCCGGGACAGGGGAAGAGGGTATGGCTACACCTTC. Translation gives CACSRDRGRGYGYTF. The chain couples TRBV2 to TRBJ1-2, with TRBD1 matching 10 bases. The CDR3 loop spans 15 amino acids. CDR1 and CDR2 (germline): SNHLY, FYNNEI.

V and J are TRBV3-1 and TRBJ1-2, with 12 bases aligning to TRBD1. V lost 0 bases, J lost 6 bases, and 5 bases stayed unmatched. The germline CDR1 and CDR2 sequences are LGHDT and YNNKEL (reference sequence). The CDR3 is made up of 16 amino acids. The CDR3 DNA reads as TGTGCCAGCAGCCAAGACCCGCGGGACAGGGGGCATGGCTACACCTTC. Protein: CASSQDPRDRGHGYTF. Combining the CDR3 with reference TRBV3-1 and TRBJ1-2 gives the whole variable domain DTAVSQTPKYLVTQMGNDKSIKCEQNLGHDTMYWYKQDSKKFLKIMFSYNNKELIINETVPNRFSPKSPDKAHLNLHINSLELGDSAVYFCASSQDPRDRGHGYTFGSGTRLTVV.

This clonotype was picked up many times. The chain uses TRBV28 and TRBJ2-5; D gene unclear. This CDR3 comprises 12 residues. Germline loops: CDR1 MDHEN, CDR2 SYDVKM. V lost 2 bases to trimming and J lost 4 bases, with 5 bases between them. The CDR3 DNA sequence: TGTGCCAGCAGTTTAAGAGGAGAGACCCAGTACTTC. Translation gives CASSLRGETQYF.

This clonotype was detected a few times. J is TRBJ2-1 and V is TRBV7-9, with 7 bases identical to TRBD2. The end of the DNA aligns better with TRBJ2-5, so the J call may be wrong. The CDR3 has 14 residues. Germline CDR1 is SEHNR and CDR2 is FQNEAQ (reference sequence). CDR3 DNA sequence: TGTGCCAGCAGAAAGAGCGGGGACCAAGAGACCCAGTACTTC. Encoded protein: CASRKSGDQETQYF.

The table lists this clonotype with a few counts. The CDR3 DNA sequence: TGCGCCAGCAGCTTGGTCGGGGGCCAGGGGGGCGGTAAACTGTTTTTT. It is translated as CASSLVGGQGGGKLFF. The J gene is TRBJ1-4, the V gene TRBV5-1; TRBD1 aligns across 7 bases. CDR3 length: 16 amino acids. The germline V gene encodes CDR1 SGHRS and CDR2 YFSETQ. V lost 0 bases to trimming and J lost 11 bases; unmatched junction nucleotides: 13.

The chain couples TRBV20-1 to TRBJ1-6; 7 nucleotides line up with TRBD1. CDR3 size: 12 residues. Germline V gene data show CDR1 as DFQATT and CDR2 as SNEGSKA (reference sequence). The CDR3 region is CSDGQENSPLHF. The DNA for the CDR3 is TGCAGCGACGGACAGGAAAATTCACCCCTCCACTTT.

The V and J genes are TRBV5-1 and TRBJ1-1; perhaps TRBD1 as D (5 bases). Trimming took 4 bases from V and 3 from J, leaving 13 bases between them. CDR3 length: 14 amino acids. The germline gives CDR1 SGHRS, CDR2 YFSETQ. The CDR3 coding sequence is TGCGCCAGCAGCCAGGGAGGGGAGGACACTGAAGCTTTCTTT. Translating gives CASSQGGEDTEAFF.

This chain joins TRBV4-1 and TRBJ1-5, with D hard to call. Per germline, CDR1 MGHRA and CDR2 YSYEKL. V was cut by 4 bases and J by 3 bases, with 13 bases left in between. The CDR3 sequence is 15 residues long. CDR3 nucleotides: TGCGCCAGCAGCCCCTGGGCAGAGCCCAATCAGCCCCAGCATTTT. Protein: CASSPWAEPNQPQHF.

This clonotype was observed a handful of times. The CDR3 DNA sequence: TGTGCCAGCAGTTTACCCCCCCAGTACTCTGGAAACACCATATATTTT. As protein: CASSLPPQYSGNTIYF. The chain uses TRBV28 and TRBJ1-3; D is unclear. The V gene lost 2 bases and the J gene lost 0 bases, with 11 bases spanning the gap. The germline gives CDR1 MDHEN, CDR2 SYDVKM. This CDR3 comprises 16 residues.

V and J are TRBV19 and TRBJ2-1; 9 positions match TRBD2. Germline V lookup: CDR1 LNHDA, CDR2 SQIVND (reference sequence). This CDR3 spans 17 amino acids. Trimming cost V 1 base and J 7 bases; bases outside gene matches: 11. The CDR3 protein is CASSIGGSGRLVNEQFF. The CDR3 DNA follows: TGTGCCAGTAGTATAGGGGGGAGCGGGAGGCTTGTAAATGAGCAGTTCTTC.

This clonotype was picked up a small number of times. The chain recombines TRBV6-1 with TRBJ2-7; 9 nucleotides align to TRBD1. V gave up 4 bases and J gave up 6 bases; unmatched junction bases: 7. Germline V CDR1 and CDR2: MNHNS, SASEGT. This CDR3 region has 14 residues. In DNA, the CDR3 is TGTGCCAGCAGTGCCGGGACAGGGCGTACCGAGCAGTACTTC. Translating it yields CASSAGTGRTEQYF.

This clonotype was observed a handful of times. The chain has TRBV6-5 and TRBJ1-2; no clear D. The CDR3 contains 15 residues. V lost 4 bases to trimming and J lost 4 bases, with 16 bases between them. CDR1 is MNHEY, CDR2 SVGAGI, per germline. The CDR3 DNA is TGTGCCAGCAGTTCGAATCACCCTACGGGCTATGGCTACACCTTC. It is translated as CASSSNHPTGYGYTF.

The chain couples TRBV19 to TRBJ2-1; D may be TRBD1 (6 bases). There are 15 residues in the CDR3. Germline assignment: CDR1 LNHDA and CDR2 SQIVND (reference sequence). The V end was cut by 4 bases, the J end by 5 bases, with 15 bases between. The CDR3 spells CASSTHPGDNNEQFF. The CDR3 bases are TGTGCCAGTAGTACGCACCCCGGGGACAACAATGAGCAGTTCTTC.

This clonotype was seen at least ten times. CDR3 protein: CASSRRAEETQYF. The CDR3 nucleotides read TGTGCCAGCTCAAGACGGGCAGAAGAGACCCAGTACTTC. This chain connects TRBV18 to TRBJ2-5; D remains unclear. CDR1 is KGHSH and CDR2 is LQKENI in the germline V gene. The V end was cut by 5 bases, the J end by 3 bases, with 10 bases between. The CDR3 consists of 13 residues. Using reference TRBV18 and TRBJ2-5 for the parts outside the CDR3, the full variable domain is NAGVMQNPRHLVRRRGQEARLRCSPMKGHSHVYWYRQLPEEGLKFMVYLQKENIIDESGMPKERFSAEFPKEGPSILRIQQVVRGDSAAYFCASSRRAEETQYFGPGTRLLVL.

This clonotype appeared a few times. The chain recombines TRBV7-8 with TRBJ1-5; D unclear. The CDR3 has 16 amino acids. V shed 5 bases and J shed 2 bases, with 16 bases lying between them. Germline CDR1 and CDR2: SGHVS and FQNEAQ. DNA for the CDR3: TGTGCCAGCAGCCCTCGACATTTTGAGGGCAATCAGCCCCAGCATTTT. The encoded protein is CASSPRHFEGNQPQHF.

The CDR3 DNA reads as TGTGCCAGCAGCCAAGATGGGGGGCGAGGTTACAATGAGCAGTTCTTC. It is translated as CASSQDGGRGYNEQFF. The V and J genes are TRBV14 and TRBJ2-1; the D call may be TRBD1 or TRBD2 (6 bases each). The CDR3 totals 16 residues. CDR1 and CDR2 from the germline V gene are SGHDN and FVKESK. Trimming removed 0 bases at V and 4 bases at J, with 13 bases between.

This clonotype was counted ten times or more. The V gene is TRBV7-2, the J gene TRBJ2-1, with D possibly being TRBD2 (6 bases). Looked up from germline, CDR1 is SGHTA and CDR2 is FQGNSA. The V gene lost 3 bases and the J gene lost 0 bases, with 9 bases spanning the gap. The CDR3 covers 15 residues. The CDR3 DNA reads as TGTGCCAGCAGCTTTTCGCGGGGCTCCTACAATGAGCAGTTCTTC. Amino acid sequence: CASSFSRGSYNEQFF.

A few counts support this clonotype. The genes are TRBV20-1 and TRBJ2-1, with D tentatively TRBD2 (5 bases). The CDR3 extends over 15 amino acids. Per the germline V gene, CDR1 is DFQATT and CDR2 is SNEGSKA (reference sequence). Deletions cut 1 base from V and 0 bases from J, with 10 bases between. CDR3 DNA sequence: TGCAGTGCTAGAGGGGCGGGCCTCTCCTACAATGAGCAGTTCTTC. Protein product: CSARGAGLSYNEQFF.

Ten or more counts support this clonotype. The chain combines TRBV7-2 with TRBJ2-1; 8 positions agree with TRBD1. The last part of the DNA fits TRBJ2-5 better; the J call may be wrong. Germline V gene lookup returns CDR1 SGHTA and CDR2 FQGNSA. The CDR3 has 14 amino acids. The CDR3, as DNA: TGTGCCAGCAGCGTGGACAGGGCTCAAGAGACCCAGTACTTC. The encoded protein is CASSVDRAQETQYF.